Listed below are T cell receptor beta chains from one sample, sequenced in a study of response to subunit inactivated influenza vaccine. Each CDR3 protein is one row after TCRdb ran MiXCR on the RT-PCR reads. The sample holds 530,000 or so distinct CDR3 sequences, approximately 10% seen once. Material: PBMCs from blood, obtained on the day of vaccination. The receptors were sampled from a middle-aged man who received an inactivated influenza vaccine. Both conserved end residues are part of each CDR3. D genes are given only for firm matches. Size is stated for part of the rows, as once, few or many counts, or as a class when the clone is expanded.

j_gene	len	d_gene	v_gene	abundance	CDR3aa	CDR3nt
TRBJ2-7	15	TRBD1	TRBV6-5	few	CASSYSTGGGHEQYF	TGTGCCAGCAGTTACTCGACAGGGGGCGGACACGAGCAGTACTTC
TRBJ1-2	15	TRBD1	TRBV4-2	many	CASSQPGQANYGYTF	TGTGCCAGCAGCCAACCCGGACAGGCGAACTATGGCTACACCTTC
TRBJ2-5	12	NA	TRBV4-3	NA	CASSHRAETQYF	TGCGCCAGCAGCCACAGAGCGGAGACCCAGTACTTC
TRBJ1-1	14	NA	TRBV29-1	many	CSVGAGGLNTEAFF	TGCAGCGTTGGCGCGGGGGGTTTGAACACTGAAGCTTTCTTT
TRBJ2-5	16	TRBD2	TRBV2	few	CASSEAELAGGLSQYF	TGTGCCAGCAGTGAAGCAGAGCTAGCGGGGGGGCTGTCCCAGTACTTC
TRBJ1-2	14	NA	TRBV12-3/TRBV12-4	few	CASSSGRARYGYTF	TGTGCCAGCAGTTCTGGCAGGGCCCGCTATGGCTACACCTTC
TRBJ2-1	14	NA	TRBV7-9	NA	CASSLVGGGNEQFF	TGTGCCAGCAGCTTAGTTGGGGGAGGCAATGAGCAGTTCTTC
TRBJ2-3	17	TRBD1	TRBV5-1	few	CASSLYPGTGATDTQYF	TGCGCCAGCAGCTTGTACCCCGGGACAGGGGCCACAGATACGCAGTATTTT
TRBJ2-5	15	NA	TRBV7-2	few	CASSPRLTRKETQYF	TGTGCCAGCAGCCCCAGACTAACCCGAAAAGAGACCCAGTACTTC
TRBJ1-1	12	NA	TRBV19	NA	CASISGNTEAFF	TGTGCCAGTATTAGCGGGAACACTGAAGCTTTCTTT
TRBJ2-1	15	NA	TRBV9	many	CASSVEGASYNEQFF	TGTGCCAGCAGCGTAGAAGGGGCTAGCTACAATGAGCAGTTCTTC
TRBJ1-2	15	NA	TRBV28	few	CASIPGAGPYYGYTF	TGTGCCAGCATCCCAGGGGCCGGCCCCTACTATGGCTACACCTTC
TRBJ1-3	15	NA	TRBV12-3/TRBV12-4	NA	CASSPRAGQVNTIYF	TGTGCCAGCAGTCCGCGGGCAGGGCAAGTGAACACCATATATTTT
TRBJ2-3	11	NA	TRBV28	many	CASSQMRTQYF	TGTGCCAGCAGCCAGATGCGTACGCAGTATTTT
TRBJ2-6	16	NA	TRBV12-3/TRBV12-4	NA	CASSWGVFAGANVLTF	TGTGCCAGCAGTTGGGGGGTTTTTGCTGGGGCCAACGTCCTGACTTTC
TRBJ2-3	14	NA	TRBV3-1	few	CASSQQPGQHTQYF	TGTGCCAGCAGCCAACAACCCGGACAGCATACGCAGTATTTT
TRBJ2-3	11	NA	TRBV5-1	many	CASSQRDTQYF	TGCGCCAGCAGCCAAAGAGATACGCAGTATTTT
TRBJ1-1	15	NA	TRBV5-1	many	CASSLLSTLNTEAFF	TGCGCCAGCAGCTTGTTGTCCACGCTCAACACTGAAGCTTTCTTT
TRBJ1-2	15	NA	TRBV7-9	NA	CASSPHPKGNYGYTF	TGTGCCAGCAGCCCCCACCCTAAGGGAAACTATGGCTACACCTTC